The T cell receptor (beta chain) described here comes from a study of spatial heterogeneity in lung cancer. Across the whole study: Among detected sequences, beta-chain ones consistently exceeded alpha-chain ones in number.

This clonotype was seen a handful of times. Documented time point: sample taken at primary tumor resection. The CDR3 spans 14 residues. Trimming shortened V by 6 bases and J by 0 bases, and 14 bases separated the two germline ends. Germline V gives CDR1 SQVTM, CDR2 ANQGSEA. TCRdb processed the 5' RACE reads anew with MiXCR; each CDR3 protein has one entry. The sample yields 40,000 to 50,000 distinct CDR3 sequences, around 13% seen once. The V gene is TRBV29-1, the J gene TRBJ1-1; D perhaps matches TRBD1 (6 bases). Source: PBMCs, taken at surgery. The TCR comes from a male donor with early-stage non-small cell lung cancer. The CDR3 bases are TGCAGCGTGGGGGGGGCCGAGATGAACACTGAAGCTTTCTTT. Protein sequence: CSVGGAEMNTEAFF. Supplemented by reference TRBV29-1 and TRBJ1-1, the full variable domain reads SAVISQKPSRDICQRGTSLTIQCQVDSQVTMMFWYRQQPGQSLTLIATANQGSEATYESGFVIDKFPISRPNLTFSTLTVSNMSPEDSSIYLCSVGGAEMNTEAFFGQGTRLTVV.